This T cell receptor beta chain was documented in a study of T-cell reconstitution after alpha-beta-depleted transplantation in children. This CDR3 contains 12 residues. Germline assignment: CDR1 MGHRA and CDR2 YSYEKL. Trimming stripped 8 bases from V and 6 bases from J, with 11 bases between. Unique molecular identifiers were incorporated into the prepared TCRbeta library. TCRdb called the PCR reads again in MiXCR, with one record for every CDR3 protein. The top ten hold roughly 3.3% of the sample, which has about 540,000 distinct CDR3 sequences, about a sixth seen once. Specimen: PBMCs from the stem cell graft donor, collected from the stem cell graft. The chain carries TRBV4-1 and TRBJ1-3; D is undetermined. This TCR was sampled from a human donor who donated a stem cell graft to a child with acute lymphoblastic leukemia. CDR3 coding DNA: TGCGCCAGCCAGGACGGTGTAAACACCATATATTTT. It codes for CASQDGVNTIYF.